A single sample is the source of the 26 T cell receptor beta chains below, sequenced in a study of beta chain features in type 1 diabetes. Expressed TCRB transcripts were sequenced after all isolated RNA was converted to cDNA. Produced via immunoSEQ multiplex PCR; TCRdb's table is partial and in-frame only. The sample holds about 450,000 clones, 9.5% to 12% seen once. Sequenced material: naive CD4+ T cells from blood. All receptors come from a young woman in good health.

A remark on this clone: Other DNA sequences in this sample translate to the same CDR3. The V and J genes are TRBV29-1 and TRBJ2-5; TRBD1 aligns across 8 bases. Germline CDR1 and CDR2: SQVTM and ANQGSEA. The V and J ends lost 5 bases and 4 bases, in that order; junction bases with no gene match: 3. This CDR3 has 12 amino acids. The CDR3 DNA sequence: TGCAGCGTTACCACAGGGGGAGAGACCCAGTACTTC. Protein: CSVTTGGETQYF.

V gene TRBV7-2 combines with J gene TRBJ2-5; D not certain. Trimming left V 1 base short and J 5 bases short, with 8 bases between. This CDR3 is 13 amino acids long. CDR1 and CDR2 (germline): SGHTA, FQGNSA. This CDR3 is CASSLGRSETQYF. The CDR3 nucleotides read TGTGCCAGCAGCTTAGGGCGTTCGGAGACCCAGTACTTC.

The rearrangement uses TRBV10-3 and TRBJ2-4; no clear D gene. With 5 bases removed from V and 0 bases from J, the gap between germline ends came to 11 bases. The CDR3 loop spans 15 amino acids. Germline assignment: CDR1 ENHRY and CDR2 SYGVKD. The CDR3 nucleotides are TGTGCCATCAGTCAGAGTGTGCTAGCCAAAAACATTCAGTACTTC. This translates into CAISQSVLAKNIQYF.

The chain links TRBV7-3 to TRBJ2-3; TRBD2 might be the D (6 bases). CDR1 SGHTA and CDR2 FQGTGA come from the germline V gene. The CDR3 is made up of 16 amino acids. The germline V and J ends were trimmed by 2 bases and 3 bases, with 15 bases remaining between them. The CDR3 DNA is TGTGCCAGCAGCTTATCCGGCGGCGGGGCAACAGATACGCAGTATTTT. This codes for CASSLSGGGATDTQYF.

This clone came up a few times. The V and J genes are TRBV6-5 and TRBJ2-7, with TRBD1 identical over 9 bases. The germline V gene encodes CDR1 MNHEY and CDR2 SVGAGI. There are 13 residues in the CDR3. V lost 6 bases to trimming and J lost 6 bases; unmatched junction nucleotides: 6. For the CDR3, the DNA is TGTGCCAGCAGAAGGGGACAGGGAGCCGAGCAGTACGTC. Translating it yields CASRRGQGAEQYV.

This chain joins TRBV30 and TRBJ2-5; 10 bases are shared with TRBD1. CDR1 is GTSNPN, CDR2 SVGIG, per germline (reference sequence). The J segment lost 2 bases and the V segment lost 2 bases, leaving 14 bases of the junction unmatched. CDR3 size: 18 residues. The CDR3 loop is CAWSPSRDRGFSQETQYF. The CDR3 DNA is TGTGCCTGGAGTCCAAGTCGGGACAGGGGTTTCTCACAAGAGACCCAGTACTTC.

This clone was observed a handful of times. V usage is TRBV30 and J usage is TRBJ2-2, with D hard to call. In germline, CDR1 is GTSNPN, CDR2 SVGIG (reference sequence). V was pared by 4 bases and J by 5 bases, with 20 bases between. The CDR3 sequence is 16 residues long. CDR3 loop: CAWKPAGRKATGELFF. CDR3 coding DNA: TGTGCCTGGAAGCCCGCTGGCAGAAAAGCTACCGGGGAGCTGTTTTTT. The full variable domain, with the rest looked up from reference TRBV30 and TRBJ2-2, is SQTIHQWPATLVQPVGSPLSLECTVEGTSNPNLYWYRQAAGRGLQLLFYSVGIGQISSEVPQNLSASRPQDRQFILSSKKLLLSDSGFYLCAWKPAGRKATGELFFGEGSRLTVL.

This chain uses TRBV6-1 with TRBJ2-1; D ambiguous. The CDR3 loop spans 12 amino acids. Germline V gives CDR1 MNHNS, CDR2 SASEGT. Deletions cut 2 bases from V and 10 bases from J, with 9 bases between. In nucleotides, the CDR3 is TGTGCCAGCAGTGAACGGCGAGCGGAGCAGTTCTTC. Protein: CASSERRAEQFF.

This clone was counted a few times. The chain carries TRBV9 and TRBJ2-4, with D perhaps matching TRBD1 or TRBD2 (7 bases each). Between the trimmed V and J ends, which lost 3 bases and 9 bases, there was a span of 13 bases. The V gene's germline CDR1 is SGDLS and CDR2 YYNGEE. The CDR3 consists of 13 residues. The CDR3, as DNA: TGTGCCAGCAGCGCCACAGGGGAGGGCATTCAGTACTTC. Its translation: CASSATGEGIQYF.

This clone was detected only a few times. This chain links TRBV4-1 with TRBJ1-6, with D possibly TRBD1 on 5 matching bases. The germline V and J ends were trimmed by 1 base and 6 bases, with 7 bases remaining between them. CDR1 MGHRA and CDR2 YSYEKL come from the germline V gene. The CDR3 is 14 amino acids. The CDR3 region has the DNA TGCGCCAGCAGCCAAGGACAGCGTAATTCACCCCTCCACTTT. It translates to CASSQGQRNSPLHF.

This clone turned up a few times. V usage is TRBV5-1 and J usage is TRBJ2-3, with TRBD1 matching over 7 bases. This CDR3 is built from 15 residues. V lost 1 base, J lost 6 bases, and 8 bases stayed unmatched. Germline CDR1 SGHRS, CDR2 YFSETQ. CDR3 sequence: CASSLSKGGEDTQYF. Here the CDR3 DNA reads TGCGCCAGCAGCTTGTCCAAAGGGGGCGAGGATACGCAGTATTTT.

The CDR3 protein is CAISERTSQNIQYF. Here the CDR3 DNA reads TGTGCCATCAGCGAACGGACTAGCCAAAACATTCAGTACTTC. The chain joins TRBV10-3 to TRBJ2-4, with TRBD2 identical over 8 bases. CDR3 length equals 14 residues. Germline lookup yields CDR1 ENHRY and CDR2 SYGVKD. V trimming: 6 bases; J trimming: 5 bases; junction bases outside the gene matches: 6.

Only a few counts were recorded for this clone. V usage is TRBV2 and J usage is TRBJ1-1; TRBD1 matches 7 bases. V trimming: 10 bases; J trimming: 1 base; junction bases outside the gene matches: 6. The CDR3 is made up of 13 amino acids. Germline assignment: CDR1 SNHLY and CDR2 FYNNEI. CDR3 sequence: CATSGTENTEAFF. The CDR3, as DNA: TGTGCCACCTCCGGGACAGAGAACACTGAAGCTTTCTTT.

This clone was counted between two and nine times. The J gene is TRBJ1-1, the V gene TRBV25-1; D unresolved. V was cut by 6 bases and J by 3 bases, with 14 bases left in between. Germline CDR1 is MGHDK and CDR2 is SYGVNS. The CDR3 loop spans 14 amino acids. Here the CDR3 DNA reads TGTGCCAGCAGGCATGGGAGTTTGCACACTGAAGCTTTCTTT. Translation gives CASRHGSLHTEAFF.

A remark on this clone: The same CDR3 also results from other DNA sequences found in this sample. The chain combines TRBV7-2 with TRBJ2-7, with a weak D call TRBD2 (5 bases). Germline CDR1 SGHTA, CDR2 FQGNSA. The CDR3 extends over 15 amino acids. V was cut by 2 bases and J by 3 bases, with 14 bases left in between. CDR3 region: CASSLPQAGFYEQYF. The DNA of the CDR3 is TGTGCCAGCAGCTTACCTCAGGCGGGTTTCTACGAGCAGTACTTC.

This clone has just a few counts. The gene calls are TRBV15 and TRBJ2-3; 7 bases align to TRBD2. CDR3 size: 17 residues. J gave up 2 bases and V 7 bases, and 15 bases lay outside the gene matches. Per germline, CDR1 LNHNV and CDR2 YYDKDF (reference sequence). The CDR3 reads CATTPRGSGVYTDTQYF. The CDR3 region has the DNA TGTGCCACCACCCCACGGGGCAGCGGGGTCTACACAGATACGCAGTATTTT.

The V and J genes are TRBV29-1 and TRBJ2-7, with 8 bases lining up with TRBD1. The germline V gene has CDR1 SQVTM and CDR2 ANQGSEA. The CDR3 consists of 12 residues. Unmatched junction bases numbered 6, after V lost 8 bases and J lost 3 bases. DNA of the CDR3: TGCAGCCCGACAGGGGTGAACTACGAGCAGTACGTC. Translated: CSPTGVNYEQYV.

The sample holds a few counts of this clone. This chain joins TRBV2 and TRBJ2-2; possibly TRBD2 for D (6 bases). V was trimmed by 8 bases and J by 3 bases, leaving 10 bases between them. This CDR3 is 13 amino acids long. Germline CDR1 is SNHLY and CDR2 is FYNNEI. DNA for the CDR3: TGTGCCAGCGGAGGGACCTACACCGGGGAGCTGTTTTTT. This sequence encodes CASGGTYTGELFF. Based on the CDR3 plus reference TRBV2 and TRBJ2-2, the full variable domain is EPEVTQTPSHQVTQMGQEVILRCVPISNHLYFYWYRQILGQKVEFLVSFYNNEISEKSEIFDDQFSVERPDGSNFTLKIRSTKLEDSAMYFCASGGTYTGELFFGEGSRLTVL.

The gene calls are TRBV7-9 and TRBJ2-5; 9 bases are shared with TRBD1. J gave up 6 bases and V 9 bases, and 20 bases lay outside the gene matches. CDR1 and CDR2 (germline): SEHNR, FQNEAQ (reference sequence). The CDR3 is 17 residues long. In DNA form, the CDR3 reads TGTGCCAGTTTGACAGACAATTCGGGACAGGGAGTAAAGACCCAGTACTTC. It translates to CASLTDNSGQGVKTQYF.

This rearrangement joins TRBV7-3 to TRBJ1-6; D is unclear. Germline CDR1 is SGHTA and CDR2 is FQGTGA. The ends were cut back, 5 bases at V and 7 bases at J, with 9 bases in the middle. The CDR3 spans 13 residues. The DNA for the CDR3 is TGTGCCAGCAGCAACAGTGGGAATTCACCCCTCCACTTT. It is translated as CASSNSGNSPLHF.

The J gene is TRBJ1-4, the V gene TRBV4-2; D uncertain. CDR3 length equals 13 residues. Deletions cut 4 bases from V and 8 bases from J, with 11 bases between. In germline, CDR1 is LGHNA, CDR2 YNFKEQ. This CDR3 is CASSPGTREKLFF. CDR3 DNA sequence: TGTGCCAGCAGCCCAGGTACAAGGGAAAAACTGTTTTTT.

A few counts support this clone. Other DNA variants within this sample encode the same CDR3. The chain uses TRBV29-1 and TRBJ2-1; D unclear. Trimming shortened V by 2 bases and J by 16 bases, and 24 bases separated the two germline ends. Per germline, CDR1 SQVTM and CDR2 ANQGSEA. The CDR3 is made up of 14 amino acids. The CDR3 is CSVENAGGAFATFF. Here the CDR3 DNA reads TGCAGCGTTGAAAACGCAGGTGGAGCTTTCGCGACCTTCTTC.

This clone was seen more than once but under ten times. The gene calls are TRBV7-2 and TRBJ2-7; 7 positions agree with TRBD2. J gave up 5 bases and V 5 bases, and 15 bases lay outside the gene matches. The CDR3 consists of 16 residues. Germline V gives CDR1 SGHTA, CDR2 FQGNSA. This CDR3 is CASSAGPPGRGDEQYV. The CDR3 DNA follows: TGTGCCAGCAGCGCCGGTCCTCCGGGACGGGGGGACGAGCAGTACGTC.

The chain links TRBV5-6 to TRBJ2-7, with D possibly being TRBD1 (5 bases). In germline, CDR1 is SGHDT, CDR2 YYEEEE. V shed 6 bases and J shed 3 bases, with 10 bases lying between them. CDR3 length equals 12 residues. Here the CDR3 DNA reads TGTGCCAGCACAAAACAGGACTACGAGCAGTACTTC. Its protein product is CASTKQDYEQYF.

This chain links TRBV4-2 with TRBJ1-1; the match to TRBD1 covers 7 bases. Trimming at V came to 3 bases and at J to 4 bases, leaving 5 bases not matched to a gene. Germline CDR1 is LGHNA and CDR2 is YNFKEQ. CDR3 length: 14 residues. Written as DNA, the CDR3 is TGTGCCAGCAGCCAGAACAGGGGTGTCACTGAAGCTTTCTTT. Its protein is CASSQNRGVTEAFF.

Remarks on this clone: Additional DNA sequences in this sample encode the identical CDR3. This chain joins TRBV5-4 and TRBJ2-5, with D hard to call. This CDR3 is built from 13 residues. The germline gives CDR1 SGHNT, CDR2 YYREEE (reference sequence). The germline V and J ends were trimmed by 1 base and 1 base, with 5 bases remaining between them. The CDR3 nucleotides read TGTGCCAGCAGCTTGAGCAGCCAAGAGACCCAGTACTTC. This encodes CASSLSSQETQYF.